These T cell receptor beta chains were read from a single sample in a study of beta chain features in type 1 diabetes. Produced via immunoSEQ multiplex PCR; TCRdb's table is partial and in-frame only. The repertoire holds a few hundred thousand clones, with 27% as singletons. Sequencing used central memory CD4+ T cells from blood. The source of these receptors is a man under 40 in good health. CDR3s include the opening cysteine and the closing phenylalanine or tryptophan. The D gene is left open where the match is weak. Clone sizes are given selectively: once, few, many, or a class where the clone is expanded.

TRBV6-5,TRBJ2-7,few,.,CASSSEGTGDYEQYF,TGTGCCAGCAGTTCAGAAGGGACCGGAGACTACGAGCAGTACTTC
TRBV7-7,TRBJ2-3,.,.,CASSSGQNTDTQYF,TGTGCCAGCAGCTCGGGACAAAACACAGATACGCAGTATTTT
TRBV19,TRBJ2-2,.,.,CASSIVGKRDTGELFF,TGTGCCAGTAGTATAGTGGGCAAAAGGGACACCGGGGAGCTGTTTTTT
TRBV6-5,TRBJ2-1,few,.,CASKAVYNEQFF,TGTGCCAGCAAGGCTGTCTACAATGAGCAGTTCTTC
TRBV5-6,TRBJ2-1,few,TRBD1,CASSSGTGSSYNEQFF,TGTGCCAGCAGCTCCGGGACAGGGAGTTCCTACAATGAGCAGTTCTTC
TRBV10-2,TRBJ1-5,many,.,CASSTGQAQPQHF,TGCGCCAGCAGTACCGGTCAAGCACAGCCCCAGCATTTT
TRBV4-3,TRBJ2-1,.,TRBD2,CASSPNSGRANEQFF,TGCGCCAGCAGCCCTAATAGCGGGAGGGCTAATGAGCAGTTCTTC
TRBV29-1,TRBJ1-5,.,.,CSAQGADQPQHF,TGCAGCGCGCAGGGAGCGGATCAGCCCCAGCATTTT
TRBV5-4,TRBJ2-7,.,.,CASSFRQGGSYEQYF,TGTGCCAGCAGCTTCCGGCAGGGGGGTTCCTACGAGCAGTACTTC
TRBV5-4,TRBJ2-7,.,TRBD1,CASSRDRGRSYEQYF,TGTGCCAGCAGCCGGGACAGGGGGCGTTCCTACGAGCAGTACTTC
TRBV7-9,TRBJ2-7,few,.,CASSQDARAYEQYF,TGTGCCAGCAGTCAGGACGCGCGGGCCTACGAGCAGTACTTC
TRBV4-3,TRBJ2-3,.,TRBD2,CASSQALLAGGRTDTQYF,TGCGCCAGCAGCCAAGCCCTACTAGCGGGAGGACGCACAGATACGCAGTATTTT
TRBV9,TRBJ2-2,.,TRBD2,CASSELAGSNTGELFF,TGTGCCAGCAGTGAACTAGCGGGATCGAACACCGGGGAGCTGTTTTTT
TRBV7-2,TRBJ2-3,.,TRBD1,CASSLEGGVDTQYF,TGTGCCAGCAGCTTAGAAGGGGGCGTAGATACGCAGTATTTT
TRBV13,TRBJ2-3,few,.,CASSRRNTRDTQYF,TGTGCCAGCAGCCGTCGGAATACTAGGGATACGCAGTATTTT
TRBV19,TRBJ2-7,.,.,CASSRTIGYEQYF,TGTGCCAGTTCGAGGACTATTGGTTACGAGCAGTACTTC
TRBV4-3,TRBJ2-3,.,TRBD2,CASSQEASGYTDTQYF,TGCGCCAGCAGCCAAGAGGCTAGCGGGTACACAGATACGCAGTATTTT
TRBV6-1,TRBJ1-2,once,.,CASSLSFNYGYTF,TGTGCCAGCAGTTTGTCTTTTAACTATGGCTACACCTTC
TRBV11-2,TRBJ2-1,.,TRBD2,CASSFTSGIHEQFF,TGTGCCAGCAGCTTTACTAGCGGGATTCATGAGCAGTTCTTC
TRBV19,TRBJ2-4,.,.,CASSMGYTQNIQYF,TGTGCCAGTAGTATGGGTTACACCCAAAACATTCAGTACTTC
TRBV5-1,TRBJ2-1,.,.,CASSLAEGEQFF,TGCGCCAGCAGCTTGGCCGAAGGGGAGCAGTTCTTC
TRBV19,TRBJ1-2,.,.,CATAEPYGYTF,TGTGCCACTGCGGAGCCCTATGGCTACACCTTC
TRBV28,TRBJ2-7,.,.,CASRAFQRNYEQYF,TGTGCCAGCAGGGCCTTCCAAAGAAACTACGAGCAGTACTTC
TRBV10-3,TRBJ1-2,.,.,CAISESGLVNANYGYTF,TGTGCCATCAGTGAGTCTGGGCTAGTGAACGCTAACTATGGCTACACCTTC
TRBV4-2,TRBJ1-5,few,.,CASSQSREEVGGQPQHF,TGTGCCAGCAGCCAATCTAGGGAAGAGGTCGGCGGTCAGCCCCAGCATTTT
TRBV18,TRBJ2-1,.,TRBD1,CASSPKPGQPYNEQFF,TGTGCCAGCTCACCAAAACCGGGACAGCCCTACAATGAGCAGTTCTTC
TRBV13,TRBJ2-1,few,.,CASSLRYRGSYNEQFF,TGTGCCAGCAGCTTAAGGTATAGGGGCTCCTACAATGAGCAGTTCTTC
TRBV29-1,TRBJ1-2,.,.,CSVGEQYGYTF,TGCAGCGTTGGAGAGCAATATGGCTACACCTTC
TRBV7-2,TRBJ2-7,few,.,CASSSAGYEQYF,TGTGCCAGCAGCTCCGCTGGTTACGAGCAGTACTTC
TRBV7-7,TRBJ2-2,.,.,CASSPLSGAPTGELFF,TGTGCCAGCAGCCCATTGTCTGGGGCCCCCACCGGGGAGCTGTTTTTT
TRBV4-3,TRBJ2-7,many,.,CASSQTRTAHEQYF,TGCGCCAGCAGCCAAACTAGGACGGCCCACGAGCAGTACTTC
TRBV30,TRBJ1-6,.,.,CAWSPTRAENSPLHF,TGTGCCTGGAGCCCTACGAGGGCAGAGAATTCACCCCTCCACTTT
TRBV15,TRBJ1-2,.,.,CATSSRGSGNYGYTF,TGTGCCACCAGCTCTAGGGGCAGCGGGAACTATGGCTACACCTTC
TRBV5-1,TRBJ2-5,few,.,CASSKNQGPGETQYF,TGCGCCAGCAGCAAGAATCAGGGGCCTGGCGAGACCCAGTACTTC
TRBV7-2,TRBJ1-5,.,TRBD1,CASSWTGGNQPQHF,TGTGCCAGCAGTTGGACAGGGGGCAATCAGCCCCAGCATTTT
TRBV4-2,TRBJ1-4,.,.,CASSQGAQTPTNEKLFF,TGTGCCAGCAGCCAAGGAGCTCAGACTCCAACTAATGAAAAACTGTTTTTT
TRBV5-4,TRBJ2-1,few,TRBD1,CASSFGTGAYNEQFF,TGTGCCAGCAGCTTCGGGACAGGGGCCTACAATGAGCAGTTCTTC
TRBV30,TRBJ2-1,.,.,CAWSDPLWSAYNEQFF,TGTGCCTGGAGCGACCCCCTCTGGAGCGCCTACAATGAGCAGTTCTTC
TRBV4-2,TRBJ2-3,.,.,CASSQPEGDTQYF,TGTGCCAGCAGCCAGCCAGAGGGAGATACGCAGTATTTT
TRBV10-3,TRBJ2-7,few,TRBD2,CAISGLQTSGSYEQYF,TGTGCCATCAGTGGGTTACAGACTAGCGGGAGTTACGAGCAGTACTTC
TRBV7-2,TRBJ2-7,.,.,CASSLSEGSYEQYF,TGTGCCAGCAGCTTATCTGAGGGGAGCTACGAGCAGTACTTC
TRBV7-2,TRBJ2-7,.,TRBD2,CASSRLAVYEQYF,TGTGCCAGCAGCCGTCTAGCGGTCTACGAGCAGTACTTC
TRBV2,TRBJ2-1,.,.,CASSDGGGDEQFF,TGTGCCAGCAGTGATGGGGGGGGCGATGAGCAGTTCTTC
TRBV29-1,TRBJ2-3,.,.,CSVEAAHTDTQYF,TGCAGCGTTGAAGCGGCACACACAGATACGCAGTATTTT
TRBV4-1,TRBJ2-3,few,.,CASSQDVRGTDTQYF,TGCGCCAGCAGCCAAGATGTCAGGGGAACAGATACGCAGTATTTT
TRBV4-3,TRBJ1-1,.,.,CASSQDVMKTEAFF,TGCGCCAGCAGCCAAGATGTAATGAAGACTGAAGCTTTCTTT
TRBV5-1,TRBJ2-1,few,.,CASSGVMDYEQFF,TGCGCCAGCAGCGGGGTCATGGACTATGAGCAGTTCTTC
TRBV29-1,TRBJ2-7,few,TRBD2,CSVKPTGGYDEQYF,TGCAGCGTGAAGCCTACGGGAGGATACGACGAGCAGTACTTC
TRBV5-6,TRBJ2-1,.,.,CASSGRSSYNEQFF,TGTGCCAGCAGCGGGAGAAGCTCCTACAATGAGCAGTTCTTC
TRBV7-2,TRBJ2-1,.,TRBD2,CASSLAASGSRDEQFF,TGTGCCAGCAGCTTAGCGGCTAGCGGGAGCCGGGATGAGCAGTTCTTC
TRBV9,TRBJ2-5,.,.,CASSVSGVAAQETQYF,TGTGCCAGCAGCGTATCGGGCGTCGCGGCCCAAGAGACCCAGTACTTC
TRBV30,TRBJ2-5,.,.,CAWSVAGETQYF,TGTGCCTGGAGTGTAGCAGGAGAGACCCAGTACTTC
TRBV6-6,TRBJ2-5,.,.,CATQNPAGLHQETQYF,TGTGCCACCCAAAACCCGGCCGGGCTGCACCAAGAGACCCAGTACTTC
TRBV6-5,TRBJ1-6,.,.,CASSYYKFGESPLHF,TGTGCCAGCAGTTACTACAAATTCGGAGAGTCACCCCTCCACTTT
TRBV5-4,TRBJ2-2,.,TRBD1,CASSRGQGRSTGELFF,TGTGCCAGCAGCCGAGGACAGGGGCGAAGTACCGGGGAGCTGTTTTTT